This T cell receptor (beta chain) was sequenced in a study of cytomegalovirus exposure and HLA in healthy donors. Study-level results: Rare TCR sequences predominated, though certain public TCRs were found in many donors. That first-cohort TCR clusters tended to co-occur in the roughly 110 validation repertoires was found in a later analysis.

Remarks on this clone: Its specificity is unknown.

CDR1 is LNHDA and CDR2 is SQIVND in the germline V gene (reference sequence). The CDR3 extends over 13 amino acids. The V gene end was trimmed by 5 bases and the J gene end by 1 base; junction bases not matched to a gene: 1. TCRdb's table, derived via immunoSEQ multiplex PCR, lists solely in-frame clones and lacks some. The table records under 200,000 clones, around nine tenths of them present only once. The source material was PBMCs. The chain employs TRBV19 and TRBJ2-7, with TRBD1 matching over 8 bases. This sequence originates from a woman between 18 and 30 years old in good health and CMV-seropositive. Here the CDR3 reads CASSRDRSYEQYF. In DNA form, the CDR3 reads TGTGCCAGTAGTCGGGACAGGTCCTACGAGCAGTACTTC.